This T cell receptor (beta chain) was found in a study of T cell responses to AZD1222 COVID-19 vaccine. This CDR3 region has 14 residues. V lost 7 bases, J lost 6 bases, and 15 bases lay in between. Germline CDR1 reads MNHEY; CDR2 reads SMNVEV (reference sequence). Measured with immunoSEQ multiplex PCR; TCRdb has only the in-frame clones, and not every one. This sample yields approximately 90,000 clones, of which 70% to 90% are seen a single time; under 9% belongs to the top ten. The TCR sequence derives from an adult in good health. The chain couples TRBV27 to TRBJ2-2, with D unclear. This specimen was peripheral blood, taken on day 0 of AZD1222 vaccination. DNA for the CDR3: TGTGCCAGCACCACTCTCGGGTTGGCCGGGGAGCTGTTTTTT. This codes for CASTTLGLAGELFF.